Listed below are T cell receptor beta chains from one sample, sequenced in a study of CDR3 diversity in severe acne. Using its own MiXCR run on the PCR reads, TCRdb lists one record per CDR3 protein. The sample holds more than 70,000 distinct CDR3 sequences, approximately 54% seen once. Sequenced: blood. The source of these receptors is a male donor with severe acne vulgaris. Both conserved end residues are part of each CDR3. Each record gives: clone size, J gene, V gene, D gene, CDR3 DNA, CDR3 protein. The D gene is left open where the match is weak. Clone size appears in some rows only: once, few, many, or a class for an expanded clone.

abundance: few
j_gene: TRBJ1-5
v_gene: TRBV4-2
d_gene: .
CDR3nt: TGTGCCAGCAGCCCAGGGGTGAATAGCAATCAGCCCCAGCATTTT
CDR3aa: CASSPGVNSNQPQHF

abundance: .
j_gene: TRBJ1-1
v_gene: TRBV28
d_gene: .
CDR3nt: TGTGCCAGCAGTTACAGACAGTTTGAAGCTTTCTTT
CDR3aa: CASSYRQFEAFF

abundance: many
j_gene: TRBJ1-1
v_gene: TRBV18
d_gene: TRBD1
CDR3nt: TGTGCCAGCTCACCACTCGGACAGGTCGGCACTGAAGCTTTCTTT
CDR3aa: CASSPLGQVGTEAFF

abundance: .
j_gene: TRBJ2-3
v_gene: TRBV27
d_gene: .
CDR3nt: TGTGCCAGCAGTTTTACTAGGCCAGATACGCAGTATTTT
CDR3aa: CASSFTRPDTQYF

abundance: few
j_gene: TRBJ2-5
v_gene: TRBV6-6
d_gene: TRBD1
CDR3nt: TGTGCCAGCAGTTACTTGACAGGGAAACAAGAGACCCAGTACTTC
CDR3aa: CASSYLTGKQETQYF

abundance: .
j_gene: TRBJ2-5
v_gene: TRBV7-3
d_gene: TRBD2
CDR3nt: TGTGCCAGCAGCCAAGGACTAGCGGGAGAGACCCAGTACTTC
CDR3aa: CASSQGLAGETQYF

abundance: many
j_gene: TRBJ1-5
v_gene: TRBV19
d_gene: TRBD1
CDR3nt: TGTGCCAGTAGTCCCTTTGCCTCCCACAGGGGGCTAAATCAGCCCCAGCATTTT
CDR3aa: CASSPFASHRGLNQPQHF

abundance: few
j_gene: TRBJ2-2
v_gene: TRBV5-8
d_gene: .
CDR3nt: TGTGCCAGCAGCTTAATCAGGCCTACCGGGGAGCTGTTTTTT
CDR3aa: CASSLIRPTGELFF

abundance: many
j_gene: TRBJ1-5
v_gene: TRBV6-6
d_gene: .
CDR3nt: TGTGCCAGCAGTCTACAGGGATTCAATCAGCCCCAGCATTTT
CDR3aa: CASSLQGFNQPQHF

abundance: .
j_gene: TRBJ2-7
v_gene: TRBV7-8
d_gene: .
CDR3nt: TGTGCCAGCAGCTTGGGGTCGGGGCCGGACGAGCAGTACTTC
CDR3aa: CASSLGSGPDEQYF

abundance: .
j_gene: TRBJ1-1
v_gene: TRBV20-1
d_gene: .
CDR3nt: TGCAGTGCTAGGCCGACAGGCCGGGACACTGAAGCTTTCTTT
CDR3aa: CSARPTGRDTEAFF

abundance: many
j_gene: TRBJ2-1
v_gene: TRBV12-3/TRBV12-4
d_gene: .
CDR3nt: TGTGCCAGCAGTTTAGAGACGAGAGACAATGAGCAGTTCTTC
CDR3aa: CASSLETRDNEQFF

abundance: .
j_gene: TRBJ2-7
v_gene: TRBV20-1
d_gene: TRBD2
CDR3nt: TGCAGTGCACTCGGGACTAGCGGGAGAGACCCACGCTACGAGCAGTACTTC
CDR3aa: CSALGTSGRDPRYEQYF

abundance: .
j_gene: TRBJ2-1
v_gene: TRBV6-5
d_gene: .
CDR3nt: TGTGCCAGCAGTTGGACGGCGAGCTCCTACAATGAGCAGTTCTTC
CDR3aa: CASSWTASSYNEQFF

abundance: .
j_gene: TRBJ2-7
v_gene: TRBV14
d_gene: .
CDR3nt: TGTGCCAGCAGTCCCCGGGTCGAGCAGTACTTC
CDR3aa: CASSPRVEQYF

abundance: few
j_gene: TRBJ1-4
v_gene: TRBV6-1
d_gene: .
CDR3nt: TGTGCCAGCAGTGAAGCGCGTGGTGGAGTTGAAAAACTGTTTTTT
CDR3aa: CASSEARGGVEKLFF

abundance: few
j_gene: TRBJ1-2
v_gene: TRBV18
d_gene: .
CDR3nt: TGTGCCAGCTCAGTGGACAGTCCCTACGGCTACACCTTC
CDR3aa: CASSVDSPYGYTF

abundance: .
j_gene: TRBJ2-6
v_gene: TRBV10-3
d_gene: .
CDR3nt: TGTGCCAGCAGTTACCCGGGGGATGGGGCCAACGTCCTGACTTTC
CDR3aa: CASSYPGDGANVLTF

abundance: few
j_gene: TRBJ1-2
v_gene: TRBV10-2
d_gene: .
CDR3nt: TGCGCCAGCGGATCCTCGGGTTCCTATGGCTACACCTTC
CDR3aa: CASGSSGSYGYTF

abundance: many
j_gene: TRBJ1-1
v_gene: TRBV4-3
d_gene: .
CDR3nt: TGCGCCAGCAGCTCTCGGGAGGGGGGGAACACTGAAGCTTTCTTT
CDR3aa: CASSSREGGNTEAFF

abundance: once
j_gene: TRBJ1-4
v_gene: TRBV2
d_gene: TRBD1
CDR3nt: TGTGCCAGCAGAGACAGGGACGAAAAACTGTTTTTT
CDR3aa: CASRDRDEKLFF

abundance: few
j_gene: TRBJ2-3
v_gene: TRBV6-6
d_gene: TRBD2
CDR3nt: TGTGCCAGCAGTTACACCCCAAGGCTCCTAGCGGGAGACCCCGATACGCAGTATTTT
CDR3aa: CASSYTPRLLAGDPDTQYF

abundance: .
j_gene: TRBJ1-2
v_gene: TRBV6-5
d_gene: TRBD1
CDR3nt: TGTGCCAGCAGTCCCCTACTACAGGGGAACTATGGCTACACCTTC
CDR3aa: CASSPLLQGNYGYTF

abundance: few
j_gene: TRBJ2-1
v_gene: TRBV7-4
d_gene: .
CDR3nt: .
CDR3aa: CASSFYICSASGFAGTLNEQFF

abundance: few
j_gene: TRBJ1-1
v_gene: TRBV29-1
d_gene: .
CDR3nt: TGCAGCGTTAGTCGGGGGAGTGGTGAAGCTTTCTTT
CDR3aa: CSVSRGSGEAFF

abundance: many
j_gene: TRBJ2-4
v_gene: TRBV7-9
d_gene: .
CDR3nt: TGTGCCAGCAGCTTAGCGGGCTCCAAAAACATTCAGTACTTC
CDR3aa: CASSLAGSKNIQYF

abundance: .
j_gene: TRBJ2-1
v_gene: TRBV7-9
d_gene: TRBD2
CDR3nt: TGTGCCAGCAGCGGACTAGCGGGAGTTGCCAATGAGCAGTTCTTC
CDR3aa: CASSGLAGVANEQFF

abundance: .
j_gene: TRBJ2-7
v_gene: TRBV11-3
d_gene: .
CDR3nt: TGTGCCAGCAGCTTAGCGGGCCCGAGCTCCTACGAGCAGTACTTC
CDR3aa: CASSLAGPSSYEQYF

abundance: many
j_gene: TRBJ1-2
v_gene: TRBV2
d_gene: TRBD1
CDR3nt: TGTGCCAGAGGGGACAGGACTAACTATGGCTACACCTTC
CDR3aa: CARGDRTNYGYTF

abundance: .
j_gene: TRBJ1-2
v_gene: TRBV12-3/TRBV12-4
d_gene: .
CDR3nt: TGTGCCAGCAGTTCCGGACAGAGTTATGACTACACCTTC
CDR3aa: CASSSGQSYDYTF

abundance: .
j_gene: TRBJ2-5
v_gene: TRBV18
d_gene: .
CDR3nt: TGCGCCAGCTCACCAAGGAGAAACCAAGAGACCCAGTACTTC
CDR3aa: CASSPRRNQETQYF

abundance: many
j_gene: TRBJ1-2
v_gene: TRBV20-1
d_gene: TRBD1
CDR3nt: TGCAGTGCCTGGGACAGGGGGTATGGCTACACCTTC
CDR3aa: CSAWDRGYGYTF

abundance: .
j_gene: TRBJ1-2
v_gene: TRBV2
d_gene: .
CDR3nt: TGTGCCAGCAGTGATCCCGGGGCAGGCCCTAACTATGGCTACACCTTC
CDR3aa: CASSDPGAGPNYGYTF